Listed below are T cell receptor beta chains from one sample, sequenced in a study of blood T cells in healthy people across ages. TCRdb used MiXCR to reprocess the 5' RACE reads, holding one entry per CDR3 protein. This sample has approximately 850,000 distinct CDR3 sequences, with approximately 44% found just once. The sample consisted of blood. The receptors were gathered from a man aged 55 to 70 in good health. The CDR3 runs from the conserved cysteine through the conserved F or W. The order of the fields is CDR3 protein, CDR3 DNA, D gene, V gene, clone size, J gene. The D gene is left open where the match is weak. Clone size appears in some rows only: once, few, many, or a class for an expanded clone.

CDR3aa: CASTLIGASYNEQYF
CDR3nt: TGTGCCAGCACCTTAATAGGGGCCTCCTACAATGAGCAGTACTTC
d_gene: NA
v_gene: TRBV7-2
abundance: NA
j_gene: TRBJ2-7

CDR3aa: CASSPSAGPLDELYF
CDR3nt: TGCGCCAGCAGCCCCTCGGCAGGTCCGCTGGACGAGCTGTACTTC
d_gene: NA
v_gene: TRBV5-1
abundance: NA
j_gene: TRBJ2-7

CDR3aa: CASRVGYGYTF
CDR3nt: TGTGCCAGTAGGGTAGGGTATGGCTACACCTTC
d_gene: NA
v_gene: TRBV19
abundance: NA
j_gene: TRBJ1-2

CDR3aa: CSALKGGSYEQYF
CDR3nt: TGCAGTGCCCTTAAAGGGGGCTCCTACGAGCAGTACTTC
d_gene: NA
v_gene: TRBV20-1
abundance: once
j_gene: TRBJ2-7

CDR3aa: CASSVAAGETQYF
CDR3nt: TGTGCCAGCAGCGTAGCTGCAGGGGAGACCCAGTACTTC
d_gene: NA
v_gene: TRBV9
abundance: NA
j_gene: TRBJ2-5

CDR3aa: CASIPGAGETQYF
CDR3nt: TGTGCCAGCATCCCGGGGGCAGGGGAGACCCAGTACTTC
d_gene: NA
v_gene: TRBV6-6
abundance: few
j_gene: TRBJ2-5

CDR3aa: CATTRGTDSTYTF
CDR3nt: TGTGCCACCACCCGGGGAACTGACTCCACCTACACCTTC
d_gene: NA
v_gene: TRBV10-3
abundance: many
j_gene: TRBJ1-2

CDR3aa: CASSPTPIRSSYNSPLHF
CDR3nt: TGTGCCAGCAGCCCCACCCCAATCAGGAGCTCCTATAATTCACCCCTCCACTTT
d_gene: NA
v_gene: TRBV5-6
abundance: NA
j_gene: TRBJ1-6

CDR3aa: CAISEVGYGYTF
CDR3nt: TGTGCCATCAGTGAAGTAGGGTACGGCTACACCTTC
d_gene: NA
v_gene: TRBV10-3
abundance: NA
j_gene: TRBJ1-2

CDR3aa: CASTQDRVKNSPLHF
CDR3nt: TGTGCCAGCACCCAAGACAGGGTAAAGAATTCACCCCTCCACTTT
d_gene: TRBD1
v_gene: TRBV6-5
abundance: NA
j_gene: TRBJ1-6

CDR3aa: CASTLDSGLGNTEAFF
CDR3nt: TGTGCCAGCACCCTCGATTCGGGTTTGGGGAACACTGAAGCTTTCTTT
d_gene: NA
v_gene: TRBV7-9
abundance: NA
j_gene: TRBJ1-1

CDR3aa: CASSLDSGEQYF
CDR3nt: TGTGCCAGCAGCTTGGACTCAGGGGAGCAGTACTTC
d_gene: NA
v_gene: TRBV5-1
abundance: many
j_gene: TRBJ2-7

CDR3aa: CASSLGLGQVNNEQFF
CDR3nt: TGTGCCAGCAGCTTGGGGCTAGGACAGGTGAACAATGAGCAGTTCTTC
d_gene: TRBD1
v_gene: TRBV5-6
abundance: NA
j_gene: TRBJ2-1

CDR3aa: CASQLSEGHNEQFF
CDR3nt: TGTGCCAGCCAGCTGTCTGAGGGGCACAATGAGCAGTTCTTC
d_gene: NA
v_gene: TRBV12-3/TRBV12-4
abundance: few
j_gene: TRBJ2-1

CDR3aa: CASRDESSYNSPLHF
CDR3nt: TGTGCCTCCCGGGACGAGAGCTCCTATAATTCACCCCTCCACTTT
d_gene: NA
v_gene: TRBV10-3
abundance: NA
j_gene: TRBJ1-6

CDR3aa: CASSEALLENEQFF
CDR3nt: TGTGCCAGCAGTGAAGCGCTTTTAGAGAATGAGCAGTTCTTC
d_gene: NA
v_gene: TRBV2
abundance: NA
j_gene: TRBJ2-1

CDR3aa: CSVQTGSLEQYF
CDR3nt: TGCAGCGTTCAGACAGGTTCGTTAGAGCAGTACTTC
d_gene: NA
v_gene: TRBV29-1
abundance: many
j_gene: TRBJ2-7

CDR3aa: CAGGRGQGSGANVLTF
CDR3nt: TGCGCCGGTGGCAGGGGGCAGGGATCTGGGGCCAACGTCCTGACTTTC
d_gene: TRBD1
v_gene: TRBV10-1
abundance: few
j_gene: TRBJ2-6

CDR3aa: CASSLQGLWTDTQYF
CDR3nt: TGCGCCAGCAGCTTACAGGGTTTGTGGACAGATACGCAGTATTTT
d_gene: NA
v_gene: TRBV5-1
abundance: NA
j_gene: TRBJ2-3

CDR3aa: CASSQGVAVTDTQYF
CDR3nt: TGTGCCAGCAGCCAAGGGGTAGCGGTCACAGATACGCAGTATTTT
d_gene: NA
v_gene: TRBV3-1
abundance: few
j_gene: TRBJ2-3

CDR3aa: CATSGLAGNGNEQYF
CDR3nt: TGTGCCACCTCGGGACTAGCGGGGAACGGGAATGAGCAGTACTTC
d_gene: TRBD2
v_gene: TRBV10-3
abundance: few
j_gene: TRBJ2-5

CDR3aa: CASTVSGAPYNEQYF
CDR3nt: TGTGCCAGCACCGTTAGCGGGGCCCCTTACAATGAGCAGTACTTC
d_gene: TRBD2
v_gene: TRBV6-6
abundance: NA
j_gene: TRBJ2-4

CDR3aa: CASSLGGVGKGEQYF
CDR3nt: TGTGCCAGCAGCTTAGGAGGGGTTGGAAAAGGCGAGCAGTACTTC
d_gene: NA
v_gene: TRBV7-2
abundance: few
j_gene: TRBJ2-7

CDR3aa: CASSFYGGGVGNEQFF
CDR3nt: TGTGCCAGCAGCTTTTACGGCGGGGGGGTTGGGAATGAGCAGTTCTTC
d_gene: TRBD2
v_gene: TRBV7-2
abundance: NA
j_gene: TRBJ2-1

CDR3aa: CASRASGGSQETQYF
CDR3nt: TGTGCCAGCAGGGCAAGTGGGGGCTCCCAGGAGACCCAGTACTTC
d_gene: NA
v_gene: TRBV11-2
abundance: NA
j_gene: TRBJ2-5

CDR3aa: CAISEGASNQPQHF
CDR3nt: TGTGCCATCAGTGAGGGTGCTAGCAATCAGCCCCAGCATTTT
d_gene: NA
v_gene: TRBV10-3
abundance: few
j_gene: TRBJ1-5

CDR3aa: CAWSVRETQFF
CDR3nt: TGTGCCTGGAGTGTACGGGAGACCCAGTTCTTC
d_gene: NA
v_gene: TRBV30
abundance: NA
j_gene: TRBJ2-1

CDR3aa: CASSFGDRGNYGYTF
CDR3nt: TGCGCCAGCAGCTTCGGGGACCGTGGGAACTATGGCTACACCTTC
d_gene: NA
v_gene: TRBV5-1
abundance: NA
j_gene: TRBJ1-2

CDR3aa: CASSQGTGAINSPLHF
CDR3nt: TGCGCCAGCAGCCAAGGAACGGGGGCTATCAATTCACCCCTCCACTTT
d_gene: NA
v_gene: TRBV4-3
abundance: NA
j_gene: TRBJ1-6

CDR3aa: CASSDTGGYGYTF
CDR3nt: TGTGCCAGCAGCGACACAGGAGGCTATGGCTACACCTTC
d_gene: NA
v_gene: TRBV7-2
abundance: NA
j_gene: TRBJ1-2